Below are 26 T cell receptor beta chains sequenced from a single sample in a study of cytomegalovirus exposure and HLA in healthy donors. Primers included in the PCR were 60 Vbeta and 13 Jbeta primers. Only in-frame clones appear in the TCRdb table, and some are missing; sequencing was by immunoSEQ multiplex PCR. The table records around 130,000 clones, approximately 85% of them present only once. Sequenced: PBMCs. All receptors derive from a woman under 40 in good health and CMV-seropositive.

The rearrangement uses TRBV6-6 and TRBJ2-2; 7 nucleotides match TRBD1. Looked up from germline, CDR1 is MNHNY and CDR2 is SVGAGI (reference sequence). The CDR3 covers 15 residues. V shed 6 bases and J 1 base; nucleotides not matched to a gene: 5. The CDR3 region has the DNA TGTGCCAGCAGCCCACGACAGGGGAACACCGGGGAGCTGTTTTTT. It translates to CASSPRQGNTGELFF.

The V call is TRBV5-1, the J call TRBJ2-7; TRBD1 aligns across 7 bases. CDR1 is SGHRS and CDR2 is YFSETQ in the germline V gene. The CDR3 has 15 residues. V was pared by 3 bases and J by 3 bases, with 9 bases of the junction left unmatched. CDR3 bases: TGCGCCAGCAGCTCCTGGGGACAGCATGGCTACGAGCAGTACTTC. As protein: CASSSWGQHGYEQYF.

The rearrangement uses TRBV28 and TRBJ1-1; D might be TRBD1 (5 bases). Per germline, CDR1 MDHEN and CDR2 SYDVKM. V was cut by 6 bases and J by 6 bases, with 14 bases left in between. This CDR3 has 13 amino acids. The CDR3 loop is CASRRGAGAEAFF. The CDR3 DNA sequence: TGTGCCAGCAGGCGAGGGGCGGGGGCTGAAGCTTTCTTT.

The chain uses TRBV2 and TRBJ1-2; 10 nucleotides align to TRBD1. V lost 4 bases and J lost 8; bases outside the gene matches: 7. Per germline, CDR1 SNHLY and CDR2 FYNNEI. The CDR3 runs to 14 residues. In DNA form, the CDR3 reads TGTGCCAGCAGTGGGGGACAGGGGAGGGGCGGCTACACCTTC. This gives the protein CASSGGQGRGGYTF.

The chain is built from TRBV15 and TRBJ2-1; the match to TRBD2 covers 9 bases. J gave up 9 bases and V 4 bases, and 10 bases lay outside the gene matches. Germline CDR1 reads LNHNV; CDR2 reads YYDKDF (reference sequence). This CDR3 is built from 15 residues. The CDR3 bases are TGTGCCACCAGCAAATTGGTGGCGGGAGGGAGTGAGCAGTTCTTC. It translates to CATSKLVAGGSEQFF.

The J gene is TRBJ2-1, the V gene TRBV27; TRBD2 aligns across 9 bases. The V segment lost 3 bases and the J segment 11 bases; nucleotides outside the gene matches: 2. The CDR3 spans 12 residues. Germline lookup yields CDR1 MNHEY and CDR2 SMNVEV (reference sequence). In DNA form, the CDR3 reads TGTGCCAGCAGTTTCGCTAGCGGGAAGCAGTTCTTC. Translation gives CASSFASGKQFF.

This chain uses TRBV19 with TRBJ2-7; 9 nucleotides match TRBD1. V shed 6 bases and J 2 bases; nucleotides not matched to a gene: 8. The CDR3 spans 15 residues. Germline CDR1 reads LNHDA; CDR2 reads SQIVND (reference sequence). The CDR3 region is CASRAGTGSAYEQYF. The CDR3 DNA follows: TGTGCCAGTAGGGCCGGGACAGGGAGTGCCTACGAGCAGTACTTC.

This clone was recorded only once. This sequence joins TRBV5-6 and TRBJ2-7, with D uncertain. The ends were cut back, 4 bases at V and 3 bases at J, with 5 bases in the middle. The CDR3 is 11 amino acids. Looked up from germline, CDR1 is SGHDT and CDR2 is YYEEEE. The CDR3: CASSHYYEQYF. DNA of the CDR3: TGTGCCAGCAGCCACTACTACGAGCAGTACTTC.

This clone has more than one count but fewer than ten. CDR3 sequence: CASSSQETEAFF. The CDR3 coding sequence is TGTGCCAGCAGCTCACAGGAAACTGAAGCTTTCTTT. The genes are TRBV7-8 and TRBJ1-1, with D maybe TRBD1 (5 bases). V was shortened by 4 bases and J by 5 bases, with 8 bases between the two germline ends. Germline V gene data show CDR1 as SGHVS and CDR2 as FQNEAQ. The CDR3 runs 12 residues. The variable domain in full, completed from reference TRBV7-8 and TRBJ1-1, reads GAGVSQSPRYKVAKRGQDVALRCDPISGHVSLFWYQQALGQGPEFLTYFQNEAQLDKSGLPSDRFFAERPEGSVSTLKIQRTQQEDSAVYLCASSSQETEAFFGQGTRLTVV.

The chain has TRBV6-1 and TRBJ1-2, with TRBD1 as a possible D gene (6 bases). The ends were cut back, 3 bases at V and 7 bases at J, with 12 bases in the middle. Germline CDR1 is MNHNS and CDR2 is SASEGT. This CDR3 has 13 residues. The CDR3 reads CASSDLLTGGYTF. The CDR3 nucleotides are TGTGCCAGCAGTGACCTCCTGACAGGTGGCTACACCTTC.

This chain connects TRBV2 to TRBJ1-1; D ambiguous. The germline gives CDR1 SNHLY, CDR2 FYNNEI. The V end was cut by 3 bases, the J end by 4 bases, with 3 bases between. The CDR3 contains 11 residues. The CDR3 reads CASSDSTEAFF. CDR3 in DNA: TGTGCCAGCAGTGATAGCACTGAAGCTTTCTTT.

This chain uses TRBV2 with TRBJ1-2, with a tentative D call TRBD1 (6 bases). Looked up from germline, CDR1 is SNHLY and CDR2 is FYNNEI. Trimming stripped 4 bases from V and 8 bases from J, with 20 bases between. The CDR3 is 15 residues long. Here the CDR3 reads CASSALGVPGTGYTF. The CDR3, as DNA: TGTGCCAGCAGTGCCCTGGGGGTCCCCGGGACAGGCTACACCTTC.

V and J are TRBV9 and TRBJ2-5; D remains ambiguous. The germline CDR1 and CDR2 sequences are SGDLS and YYNGEE. The CDR3 contains 11 residues. V was clipped by 3 bases and J by 2 bases, with 2 bases between them. The CDR3 sequence: CASSAQETQYF. In nucleotides, the CDR3 is TGTGCCAGCAGCGCGCAAGAGACCCAGTACTTC.

The genes are TRBV2 and TRBJ1-1, with D possibly matching TRBD1 (5 bases). CDR3 size: 12 residues. V was cut by 6 bases and J by 4 bases, with 9 bases left in between. Germline CDR1 reads SNHLY; CDR2 reads FYNNEI. CDR3 DNA: TGTGCCAGCAGGGCGGGGACCACTGAAGCTTTCTTT. It is translated as CASRAGTTEAFF.

This chain links TRBV28 with TRBJ1-4; D ambiguous. CDR3 length equals 16 residues. The germline CDR1 and CDR2 sequences are MDHEN and SYDVKM. Trimming shortened V by 7 bases and J by 4 bases, and 19 bases separated the two germline ends. CDR3 sequence (DNA): TGTGCCAGCACTCCCCACCCCACAGCCTTTAATGAAAAACTGTTTTTT. This codes for CASTPHPTAFNEKLFF.

The genes are TRBV9 and TRBJ2-1; 8 bases fit TRBD2. The germline CDR1 and CDR2 sequences are SGDLS and YYNGEE. V shed 2 bases and J 9 bases; nucleotides not matched to a gene: 10. The CDR3 has 15 amino acids. The CDR3 sequence is CASSVFGREGSEQFF. The CDR3 region has the DNA TGTGCCAGCAGCGTTTTCGGTCGGGAGGGAAGTGAGCAGTTCTTC.

The chain joins TRBV13 to TRBJ2-7, with a tentative D call TRBD1 (6 bases). The CDR3 is 15 residues long. In germline, CDR1 is PRHDT, CDR2 FYEKMQ (reference sequence). Trimming left V 4 bases short and J 1 base short, with 14 bases between. The CDR3 DNA is TGTGCCAGCAGCTCCTCAGGGGCCGTATCCTACGAGCAGTACTTC. Protein product: CASSSSGAVSYEQYF.

This chain uses TRBV5-1 with TRBJ2-5; 8 nucleotides line up with TRBD2. The J call may be incorrect, as the DNA end agrees better with TRBJ2-7. Germline CDR1 and CDR2: SGHRS and YFSETQ. CDR3 length: 16 amino acids. DNA of the CDR3: TGCGCCAGCAGCTTGTCTCCGACTAGCGTCTCCTACGAGCAGTACTTC. Amino acid sequence: CASSLSPTSVSYEQYF.

This clone showed up just once. The chain recombines TRBV30 with TRBJ1-2; TRBD1 might be the D (6 bases). The CDR3 is 11 residues long. V shed 8 bases and J shed 2 bases, with 9 bases lying between them. Per germline, CDR1 GTSNPN and CDR2 SVGIG (reference sequence). The CDR3 reads CAIDRNYGYTF. The CDR3 nucleotides are TGTGCCATTGACAGGAACTATGGCTACACCTTC.

This sequence joins TRBV10-2 and TRBJ2-6; D ambiguous. The germline gives CDR1 WSHSY, CDR2 SAAADI. V was shortened by 1 base and J by 4 bases, with 5 bases between the two germline ends. This CDR3 has 14 amino acids. CDR3 sequence: CASSEFVGANVLTF. The CDR3 nucleotides read TGCGCCAGCAGTGAGTTCGTCGGGGCCAACGTCCTGACTTTC.

This sequence joins TRBV28 and TRBJ1-2; no firm D call. The CDR3 consists of 13 residues. The V and J ends lost 8 bases and 4 bases respectively, with 14 bases between them. Germline-derived CDR1 and CDR2 are MDHEN and SYDVKM. The CDR3 is CASAFPGVYGYTF. DNA for the CDR3: TGTGCCAGCGCATTCCCAGGTGTCTATGGCTACACCTTC.

About this clone: Within the sample, other DNA sequences also encode this same CDR3. The DNA of the CDR3 is TGTGCCAGCTCACTACAAGAGACCCAGTACTTC. Its translation: CASSLQETQYF. The chain recombines TRBV18 with TRBJ2-5; no definite D call. The ends were cut back, 4 bases at V and 2 bases at J, with 2 bases in the middle. Germline CDR1 reads KGHSH; CDR2 reads LQKENI. CDR3 length: 11 amino acids.

The CDR3 DNA reads as TGTGCCAGCAGCCAAGTACTAGCGGAGCCTTACGAGCAGTACTTC. Protein: CASSQVLAEPYEQYF. The chain combines TRBV4-2 with TRBJ2-7; 8 nucleotides agree with TRBD2. Trimming at V came to 1 base and at J to 4 bases, leaving 6 bases not matched to a gene. CDR3 size: 15 residues. Germline CDR1 is LGHNA and CDR2 is YNFKEQ.

This rearrangement joins TRBV9 to TRBJ2-3; D is ambiguous. V lost 0 bases and J 8 bases, leaving 10 bases between the germline ends. The CDR3 runs to 13 residues. Germline CDR1 SGDLS, CDR2 YYNGEE. CDR3 sequence (DNA): TGTGCCAGCAGCGTAGGAGCCGCTCCTACGCAGTATTTT. Translation: CASSVGAAPTQYF.

The V gene is TRBV5-1, the J gene TRBJ2-3; 14 nucleotides line up with TRBD2. V was clipped by 3 bases and J by 5 bases; unmatched bases: 5. The CDR3 is 16 residues long. Germline values: CDR1 SGHRS, CDR2 YFSETQ. The CDR3 loop reads CASSSGLAGAGDTQYF. CDR3 in DNA: TGCGCCAGCAGCTCGGGACTAGCGGGAGCGGGAGATACGCAGTATTTT.

J is TRBJ1-5 and V is TRBV2, with 10 bases lining up with TRBD1. Unmatched junction bases numbered 15, after V lost 6 bases and J lost 1 base. This CDR3 is 19 amino acids long. CDR1 and CDR2 from the germline V gene are SNHLY and FYNNEI. The CDR3 loop is CASSSPDRGVMESNQPQHF. CDR3 coding DNA: TGTGCCAGCAGCTCCCCGGACAGGGGGGTGATGGAGAGCAATCAGCCCCAGCATTTT.